These 22 T cell receptor beta chains originate from one sample sequenced in a study of blood T cell repertoires in COVID-19. TCRdb's copy holds only in-frame clones and misses some; the assay was immunoSEQ multiplex PCR. Counted here are a few hundred thousand clones, 80% to 90% occurring once; the ten biggest clones make up over 0.95%. The sample consisted of PBMCs or T cells enriched from blood (not recorded which). Every receptor here comes from a young man who had recovered from COVID-19.

The chain recombines TRBV20-1 with TRBJ1-2, with 11 bases lining up with TRBD1. V lost 3 bases and J lost 3; bases outside the gene matches: 6. CDR1 and CDR2 from the germline V gene are DFQATT and SNEGSKA (reference sequence). This CDR3 is 15 amino acids long. Here the CDR3 DNA reads TGCAGTGCTAGTCGTGCGGGACAGGGGGACTATGGCTACACCTTC. Residues: CSASRAGQGDYGYTF.

The table lists this clone with a few counts. The chain carries TRBV2 and TRBJ2-1, with 9 bases aligning to TRBD2. The CDR3 spans 17 residues. Per germline, CDR1 SNHLY and CDR2 FYNNEI. The V and J ends lost 0 bases and 14 bases, in that order; junction bases with no gene match: 17. CDR3 bases: TGTGCCAGCAGTGAAGCTCCGTACCTTGCAAGCGGGGGGACAAAGTTCTTC. Translation gives CASSEAPYLASGGTKFF.

This chain uses TRBV7-2 with TRBJ1-3; TRBD1 matches 8 bases. J lost 1 base, V lost 4 bases, and 6 bases had no gene match. CDR1 is SGHTA, CDR2 FQGNSA, per germline. The CDR3 consists of 16 residues. CDR3: CASSSDRGWSGNTIYF. The CDR3 DNA reads as TGTGCCAGCAGCTCTGACAGGGGATGGTCTGGAAACACCATATATTTT. The complete variable domain, with remaining parts taken from reference TRBV7-2 and TRBJ1-3, reads GAGVSQSPSNKVTEKGKDVELRCDPISGHTALYWYRQSLGQGLEFLIYFQGNSAPDKSGLPSDRFSAERTGGSVSTLTIQRTQQEDSAVYLCASSSDRGWSGNTIYFGEGSWLTVV.

The chain uses TRBV5-1 and TRBJ2-1; 8 bases line up with TRBD2. The CDR3 loop spans 15 amino acids. Germline loops: CDR1 SGHRS, CDR2 YFSETQ. V trimming: 4 bases; J trimming: 7 bases; junction bases outside the gene matches: 10. Written as DNA, the CDR3 is TGCGCCAGCAGCCCGTCGGTGCGGGGGGCAAATGAGCAGTTCTTC. Residues: CASSPSVRGANEQFF.

In DNA, the CDR3 is TGTGCCAGAAGCTTCCCGGGACTAGCGGGAGGGCCGGGGACCGGGGAGCTGTTTTTT. Protein sequence: CARSFPGLAGGPGTGELFF. The gene calls are TRBV5-3 and TRBJ2-2; 16 nucleotides line up with TRBD2. TRBV5-3 is treated as an ORF (open reading frame) with a function not yet certain. Trimming at V came to 2 bases and at J to 5 bases, leaving 9 bases not matched to a gene. The CDR3 runs 19 residues.

This rearrangement joins TRBV3-1 (or the pseudogene TRBV3-2) to TRBJ1-1, with 8 positions matching TRBD1. The CDR3 is 14 amino acids. Germline V gives CDR1 LGHDT, CDR2 YNNKEL (reference sequence). With 4 bases clipped from V and 4 bases from J, the junction kept 5 bases outside the gene matches. CDR3 amino acids: CASSPNRGGTEAFF. CDR3 DNA sequence: TGTGCCAGCAGCCCAAACAGGGGGGGCACTGAAGCTTTCTTT.

This chain connects TRBV28 to TRBJ1-2; 7 bases map to TRBD1. The CDR3 has 15 amino acids. Germline V gives CDR1 MDHEN, CDR2 SYDVKM. The V segment lost 8 bases and the J segment 4 bases; nucleotides outside the gene matches: 13. DNA of the CDR3: TGTGCCAGCGGGAGAAGGACAGGAGCTCTCTATGGCTACACCTTC. Its protein product is CASGRRTGALYGYTF.

The chain uses TRBV6-5 and TRBJ2-7, with 7 bases identical to TRBD1. The junction had 8 bases not matched to a gene; V was cut back by 0 bases and J by 3 bases. This CDR3 region has 16 residues. Germline V lookup: CDR1 MNHEY, CDR2 SVGAGI. CDR3 residues: CASSYSSGQALYEQYF. The CDR3 DNA reads TGTGCCAGCAGTTACTCGAGTGGACAGGCCCTCTACGAGCAGTACTTC.

The chain links TRBV27 to TRBJ1-1, with D maybe TRBD1 (6 bases). Germline V lookup: CDR1 MNHEY, CDR2 SMNVEV (reference sequence). V lost 7 bases to trimming and J lost 1 base, with 22 bases between them. The CDR3 runs 17 residues. The CDR3 is CASTRGGPLQGNTEAFF. In nucleotides, the CDR3 is TGTGCCAGCACCCGGGGGGGACCGCTACAGGGGAACACTGAAGCTTTCTTT.

The chain uses TRBV20-1 and TRBJ2-7; 8 bases match TRBD2. The CDR3 totals 16 residues. V trimming: 3 bases; J trimming: 2 bases; junction bases outside the gene matches: 12. Germline CDR1 and CDR2: DFQATT and SNEGSKA (reference sequence). Here the CDR3 reads CSASNSVERGPYEQYF. The CDR3 coding sequence is TGCAGTGCTAGTAATTCGGTAGAGCGGGGGCCCTACGAGCAGTACTTC.

This clone was detected only once. The genes are TRBV9 and TRBJ2-3; no reliable D call. CDR1 is SGDLS and CDR2 is YYNGEE in the germline V gene. CDR3 length: 14 amino acids. Trimming removed 3 bases from V and 3 bases from J, with 11 bases in between. CDR3 DNA sequence: TGTGCCAGCAGCGCCCGGGTCCTAACAGATACGCAGTATTTT. Amino acids: CASSARVLTDTQYF. The full variable domain, its missing parts supplied by reference TRBV9 and TRBJ2-3, is DSGVTQTPKHLITATGQRVTLRCSPRSGDLSVYWYQQSLDQGLQFLIQYYNGEERAKGNILERFSAQQFPDLHSELNLSSLELGDSALYFCASSARVLTDTQYFGPGTRLTVL.

The chain carries TRBV7-3 and TRBJ1-2; 9 bases are shared with TRBD1. This CDR3 contains 17 residues. CDR1 and CDR2 (germline): SGHTA, FQGTGA. Trimming removed 4 bases from V and 5 bases from J; junction bases left unmatched: 14. The CDR3 coding sequence is TGTGCCAGCAGCTCATCCCGGGACAGGGACGAAAGGTATGGCTACACCTTC. It codes for CASSSSRDRDERYGYTF.

This chain joins TRBV2 and TRBJ1-5; D not certain. The CDR3 contains 15 residues. In germline, CDR1 is SNHLY, CDR2 FYNNEI. V lost 3 bases to trimming and J lost 3 bases, with 12 bases between them. The CDR3: CASSDREVTNQPQHF. CDR3 sequence (DNA): TGTGCCAGCAGTGATCGAGAGGTAACCAATCAGCCCCAGCATTTT.

The gene calls are TRBV9 and TRBJ1-5, with a tentative D call TRBD1 (5 bases). V was cut by 0 bases and J by 7 bases, with 11 bases left in between. The germline V gene has CDR1 SGDLS and CDR2 YYNGEE. This CDR3 spans 14 amino acids. This chain's CDR3 is CASSVGRASQPQHF. The CDR3 DNA reads as TGTGCCAGCAGCGTAGGCAGGGCGAGCCAGCCCCAGCATTTT.

The rearrangement uses TRBV5-1 and TRBJ2-1, with TRBD2 matching 10 bases. Germline V gene data show CDR1 as SGHRS and CDR2 as YFSETQ. V trimming: 4 bases; J trimming: 6 bases; junction bases outside the gene matches: 10. CDR3 size: 16 residues. Here the CDR3 DNA reads TGCGCCAGCAGCCTTTTTCTAGCGGGGGACCTCAATGAGCAGTTCTTC. Protein sequence: CASSLFLAGDLNEQFF.

The chain employs TRBV7-8 and TRBJ2-7, with D hard to call. Trimming stripped 5 bases from V and 3 bases from J, with 11 bases between. CDR1 SGHVS and CDR2 FQNEAQ come from the germline V gene. The CDR3 length is 13 residues. The CDR3 sequence: CASSIGAYYEQYF. Here the CDR3 DNA reads TGTGCCAGCAGCATCGGTGCTTACTACGAGCAGTACTTC.

The rearrangement uses TRBV29-1 and TRBJ2-6, with 8 bases aligning to TRBD2. CDR1 and CDR2 from the germline V gene are SQVTM and ANQGSEA. The V segment lost 4 bases and the J segment 0 bases; nucleotides outside the gene matches: 2. The CDR3 runs to 15 residues. CDR3 sequence reads: CSVGGTSSGANVLTF. CDR3 in DNA: TGCAGCGTTGGAGGGACTAGCTCTGGGGCCAACGTCCTGACTTTC.

This chain connects TRBV21-1 to TRBJ1-4; TRBD1 is the table's D call, not checked against the DNA. TRBV21-1 is deemed a pseudogene. The CDR3 runs 16 residues. CDR3 in amino acids: CASSWLITGNNEKLFF. The CDR3 DNA is TGTGCCAGCAGCTGGCTTATAACAGGGAATAATGAAAAACTGTTTTTT.

The chain links TRBV5-1 to TRBJ2-7; 7 bases align to TRBD1. Germline CDR1 SGHRS, CDR2 YFSETQ. Trimming at V came to 0 bases and at J to 2 bases, leaving 8 bases not matched to a gene. The CDR3 consists of 16 residues. CDR3 region: CASSLVRGTVPYEQYF. Here the CDR3 DNA reads TGCGCCAGCAGCTTGGTTAGGGGGACAGTCCCCTACGAGCAGTACTTC.

This chain joins TRBV10-3 and TRBJ1-3; tentatively, D is TRBD1 (5 bases). Trimming took 3 bases from V and 0 from J, leaving 12 bases between them. CDR3 length: 16 amino acids. The germline V gene has CDR1 ENHRY and CDR2 SYGVKD. The CDR3 DNA sequence: TGTGCCATCAGTGAAGTAAAGACAGTCTCTGGAAACACCATATATTTT. Encoded protein: CAISEVKTVSGNTIYF.

The genes are TRBV19 and TRBJ2-4, with 9 bases identical to TRBD1. The germline V gene has CDR1 LNHDA and CDR2 SQIVND (reference sequence). Trimming cost V 4 bases and J 3 bases; bases outside gene matches: 10. The CDR3 is 17 amino acids. CDR3 region: CASSTGQGRMDKNIQYF. The CDR3 DNA reads TGTGCCAGTAGTACTGGACAGGGGAGAATGGACAAAAACATTCAGTACTTC.

This clone was counted once. The chain is built from TRBV4-2 and TRBJ1-2; no clear D. With 0 bases removed from V and 1 base from J, the gap between germline ends came to 12 bases. The CDR3 runs 16 residues. Per germline, CDR1 LGHNA and CDR2 YNFKEQ. The DNA for the CDR3 is TGTGCCAGCAGCCAAGATCTTACCCGAGATAACTATGGCTACACCTTC. Translation gives CASSQDLTRDNYGYTF.